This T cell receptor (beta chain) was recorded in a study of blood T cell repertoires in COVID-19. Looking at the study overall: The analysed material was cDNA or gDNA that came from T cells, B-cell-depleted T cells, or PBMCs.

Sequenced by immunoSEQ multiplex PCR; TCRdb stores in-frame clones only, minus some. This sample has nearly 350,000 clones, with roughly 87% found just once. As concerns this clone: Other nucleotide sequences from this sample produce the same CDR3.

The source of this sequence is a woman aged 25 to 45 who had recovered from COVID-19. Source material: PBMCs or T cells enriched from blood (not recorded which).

The CDR3 loop reads CATSDPGQGSTGELFF. In nucleotides, the CDR3 is TGTGCCACCAGTGATCCGGGACAGGGGAGCACCGGGGAGCTGTTTTTT. The genes are TRBV24-1 and TRBJ2-2; 10 bases line up with TRBD1. Germline assignment: CDR1 KGHDR and CDR2 SFDVKD. This CDR3 spans 16 amino acids. V gave up 3 bases and J gave up 4 bases; unmatched junction bases: 4.